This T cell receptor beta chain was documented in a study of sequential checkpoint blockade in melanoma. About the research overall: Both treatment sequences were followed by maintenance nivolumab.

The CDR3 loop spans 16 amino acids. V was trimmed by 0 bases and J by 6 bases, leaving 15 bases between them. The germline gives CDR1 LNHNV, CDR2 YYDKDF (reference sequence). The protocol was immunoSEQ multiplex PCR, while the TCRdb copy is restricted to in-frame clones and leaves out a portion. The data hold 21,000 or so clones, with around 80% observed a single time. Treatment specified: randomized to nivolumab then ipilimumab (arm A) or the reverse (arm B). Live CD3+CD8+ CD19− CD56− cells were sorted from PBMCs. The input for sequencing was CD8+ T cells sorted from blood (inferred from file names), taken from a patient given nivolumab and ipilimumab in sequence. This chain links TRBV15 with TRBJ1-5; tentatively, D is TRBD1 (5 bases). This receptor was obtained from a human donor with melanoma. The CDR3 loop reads CATSRDMTEGSQPQHF. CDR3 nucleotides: TGTGCCACCAGCAGAGATATGACAGAAGGAAGTCAGCCCCAGCATTTT.